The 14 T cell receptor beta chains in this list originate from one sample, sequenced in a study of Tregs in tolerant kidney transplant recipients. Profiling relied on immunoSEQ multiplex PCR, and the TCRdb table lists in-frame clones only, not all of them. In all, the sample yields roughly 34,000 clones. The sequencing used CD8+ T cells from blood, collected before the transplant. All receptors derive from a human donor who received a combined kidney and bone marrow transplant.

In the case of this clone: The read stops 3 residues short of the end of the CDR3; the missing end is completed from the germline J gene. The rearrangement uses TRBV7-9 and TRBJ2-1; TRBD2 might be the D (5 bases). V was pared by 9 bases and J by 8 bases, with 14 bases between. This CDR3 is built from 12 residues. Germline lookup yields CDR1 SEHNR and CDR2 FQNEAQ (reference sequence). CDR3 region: CASKYSDHEQFF. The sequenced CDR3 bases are TGTGCCAGTAAATATAGCGACCATGAG. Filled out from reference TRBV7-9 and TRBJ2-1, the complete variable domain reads DTGVSQNPRHKITKRGQNVTFRCDPISEHNRLYWYRQTLGQGPEFLTYFQNEAQLEKSRLLSDRFSAERPKGSFSTLEIQRTEQGDSAMYLCASKYSDHEQFFGPGTRLTVL.

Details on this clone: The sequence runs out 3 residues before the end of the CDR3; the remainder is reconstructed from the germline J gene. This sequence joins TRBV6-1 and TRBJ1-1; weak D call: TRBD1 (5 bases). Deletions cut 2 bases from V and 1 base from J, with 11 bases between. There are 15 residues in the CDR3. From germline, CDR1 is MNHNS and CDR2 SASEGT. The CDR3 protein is CASSEFWTTNTEAFF. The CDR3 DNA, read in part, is TGTGCCAGCAGTGAATTTTGGACAACGAACACTGAA.

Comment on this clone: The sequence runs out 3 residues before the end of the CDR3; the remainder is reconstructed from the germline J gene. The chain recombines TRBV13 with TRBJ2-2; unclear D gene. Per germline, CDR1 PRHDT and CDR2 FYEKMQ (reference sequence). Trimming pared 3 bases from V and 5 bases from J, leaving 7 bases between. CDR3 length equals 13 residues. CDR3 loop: CASSFSPTGELFF. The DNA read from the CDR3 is TGTGCCAGCAGCTTCTCCCCGACCGGGGAG. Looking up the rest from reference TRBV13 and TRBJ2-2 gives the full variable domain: AAGVIQSPRHLIKEKRETATLKCYPIPRHDTVYWYQQGPGQDPQFLISFYEKMQSDKGSIPDRFSAQQFSDYHSELNMSSLELGDSALYFCASSFSPTGELFFGEGSRLTVL.

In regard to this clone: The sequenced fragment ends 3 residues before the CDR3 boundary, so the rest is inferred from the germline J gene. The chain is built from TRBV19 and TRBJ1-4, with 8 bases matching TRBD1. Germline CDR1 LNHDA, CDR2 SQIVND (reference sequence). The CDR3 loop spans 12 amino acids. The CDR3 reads CASSIGQGGLFF. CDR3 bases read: TGTGCCAGTAGTATCGGACAGGGCGGA.

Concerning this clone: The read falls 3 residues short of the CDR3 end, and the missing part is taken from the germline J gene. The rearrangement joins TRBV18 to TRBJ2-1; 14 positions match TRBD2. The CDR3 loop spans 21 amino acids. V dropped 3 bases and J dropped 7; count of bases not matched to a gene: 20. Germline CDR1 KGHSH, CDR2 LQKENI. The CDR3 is CASSPGAPGLAGEILGNEQFF. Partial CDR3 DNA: TGTGCCAGCTCACCGGGGGCGCCGGGACTAGCGGGAGAGATCTTGGGGAATGAG.

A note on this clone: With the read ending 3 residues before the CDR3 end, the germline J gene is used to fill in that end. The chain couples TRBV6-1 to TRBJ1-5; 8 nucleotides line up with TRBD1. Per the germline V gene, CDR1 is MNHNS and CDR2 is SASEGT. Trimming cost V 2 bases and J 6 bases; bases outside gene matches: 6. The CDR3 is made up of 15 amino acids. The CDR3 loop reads CASSEPDRVGQPQHF. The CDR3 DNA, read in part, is TGTGCCAGCAGTGAACCGGACAGGGTGGGTCAGCCC.

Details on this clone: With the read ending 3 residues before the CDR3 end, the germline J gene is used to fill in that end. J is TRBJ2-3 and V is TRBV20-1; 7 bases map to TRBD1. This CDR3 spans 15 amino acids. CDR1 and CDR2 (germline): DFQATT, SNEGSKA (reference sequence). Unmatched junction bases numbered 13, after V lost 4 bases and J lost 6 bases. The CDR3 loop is CSATEQGLSGDTQYF. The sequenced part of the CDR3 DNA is TGCAGTGCTACCGAACAGGGGTTGAGTGGGGATACG.

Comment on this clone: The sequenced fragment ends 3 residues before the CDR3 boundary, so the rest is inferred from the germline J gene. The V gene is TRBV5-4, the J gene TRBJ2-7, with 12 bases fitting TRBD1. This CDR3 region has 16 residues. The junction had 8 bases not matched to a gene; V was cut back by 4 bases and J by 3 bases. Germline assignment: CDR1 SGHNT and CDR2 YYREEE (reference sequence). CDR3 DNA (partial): TGTGCCAGCAGCGGGACAGGGGGCCCTACCCTCTACGAG. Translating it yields CASSGTGGPTLYE. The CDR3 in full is CASSGTGGPTLYEQYF.

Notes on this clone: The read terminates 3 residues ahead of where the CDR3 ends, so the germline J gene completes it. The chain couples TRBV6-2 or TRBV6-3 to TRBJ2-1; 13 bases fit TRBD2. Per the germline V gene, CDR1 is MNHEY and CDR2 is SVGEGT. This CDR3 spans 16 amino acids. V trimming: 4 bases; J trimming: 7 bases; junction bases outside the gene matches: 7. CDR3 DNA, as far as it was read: TGTGCCAGCAGTTTAGTGACTAGCGGGGGGTTGAATGAG. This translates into CASSLVTSGGLNE. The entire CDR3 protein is CASSLVTSGGLNEQFF.

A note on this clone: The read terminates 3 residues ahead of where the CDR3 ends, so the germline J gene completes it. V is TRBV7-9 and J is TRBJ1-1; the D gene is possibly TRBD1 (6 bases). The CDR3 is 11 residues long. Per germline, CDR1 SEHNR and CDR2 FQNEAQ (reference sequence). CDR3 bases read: TGTGCCAGCAGCTTGGGGACAGAA. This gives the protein CASSLGTE. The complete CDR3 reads CASSLGTEAFF. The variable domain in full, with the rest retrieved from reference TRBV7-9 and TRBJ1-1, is DTGVSQNPRHKITKRGQNVTFRCDPISEHNRLYWYRQTLGQGPEFLTYFQNEAQLEKSRLLSDRFSAERPKGSFSTLEIQRTEQGDSAMYLCASSLGTEAFFGQGTRLTVV.

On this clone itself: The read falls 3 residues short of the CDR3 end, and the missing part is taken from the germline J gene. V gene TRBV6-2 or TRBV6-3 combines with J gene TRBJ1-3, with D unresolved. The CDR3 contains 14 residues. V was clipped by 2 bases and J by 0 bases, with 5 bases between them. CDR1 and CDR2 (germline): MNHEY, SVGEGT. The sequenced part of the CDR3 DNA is TGTGCCAGCAGTTACCAGGACTCTGGAAACACC. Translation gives CASSYQDSGNT. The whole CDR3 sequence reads CASSYQDSGNTIYF.

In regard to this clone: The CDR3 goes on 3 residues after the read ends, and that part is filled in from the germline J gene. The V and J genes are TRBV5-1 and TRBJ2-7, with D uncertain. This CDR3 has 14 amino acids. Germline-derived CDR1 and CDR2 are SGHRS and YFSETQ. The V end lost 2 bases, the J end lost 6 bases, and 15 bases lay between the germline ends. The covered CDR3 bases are TGCGCCAGCAGCTTCCCCAGCGAATCCGGCGAG. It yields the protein CASSFPSESGE. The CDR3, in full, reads CASSFPSESGEQYF.

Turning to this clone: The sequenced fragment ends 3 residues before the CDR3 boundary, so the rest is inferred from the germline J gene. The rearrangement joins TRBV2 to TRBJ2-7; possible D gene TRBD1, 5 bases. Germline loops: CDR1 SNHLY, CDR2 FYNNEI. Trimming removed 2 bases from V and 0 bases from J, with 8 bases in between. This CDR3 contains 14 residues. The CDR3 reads CASSEQGSSYEQYF. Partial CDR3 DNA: TGTGCCAGCAGTGAACAGGGAAGCTCCTACGAG.

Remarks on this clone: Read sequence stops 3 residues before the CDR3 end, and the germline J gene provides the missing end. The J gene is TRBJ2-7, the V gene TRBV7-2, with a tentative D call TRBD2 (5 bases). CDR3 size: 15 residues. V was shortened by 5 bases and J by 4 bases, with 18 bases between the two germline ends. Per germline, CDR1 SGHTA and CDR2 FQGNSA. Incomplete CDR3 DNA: TGTGCCAGCAGCCCCGACCCAAGTTCGGGGTACGAG. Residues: CASSPDPSSGYE. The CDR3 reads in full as CASSPDPSSGYEQYF.